A selection of T cell receptor beta chains follows, all from one sample in a study of T-cell memory formation after mild COVID-19. From the 5' RACE reads, TCRdb called clonotypes with MiXCR, one entry per CDR3 protein. The data contain approximately 210,000 distinct CDR3 sequences, approximately 16% of them singletons. The sample consisted of PBMCs or a T cell subset sorted from them (not recorded which). Receptors were obtained from an adult woman who had mild COVID-19 (a few samples of this study predate the infection). Cell type and time point are not known. Each CDR3 is given with its conserved first and last residue. The D gene is left open where the match is weak. Rows may omit the clone size; those that give it use once, few, many or a size class.

d_call j_call v_call clone_size cdr3_nt cdr3_aa
TRBD1 TRBJ2-3 TRBV24-1 few TGTGCCACCAGTGAGTCTCCCGGGACAGGGGGCACAGATACGCAGTATTTT CATSESPGTGGTDTQYF
. TRBJ1-1 TRBV3-1 . TGTGCCAGCAGCCAATTGGGTGCAGGGACTGAAGCTTTCTTT CASSQLGAGTEAFF
. TRBJ2-5 TRBV9 . TGTGCCAGCAGCGTAGGGGATGGTCGACAGCAAGAGACCCAGTACTTC CASSVGDGRQQETQYF
. TRBJ1-1 TRBV5-1 few TGCGCCAGCAGCTTGATGCAGGGATTGAACACTGAAGCTTTCTTT CASSLMQGLNTEAFF
. TRBJ2-7 TRBV20-1 many TGCAGTGCTAGGGGGTGGGACTGGTCTAATGACGAGCAGTACTTC CSARGWDWSNDEQYF
. TRBJ1-2 TRBV24-1 . TGTGCCACCAGTGATGAAAAGAGGGTCGATGGCTACACCTTC CATSDEKRVDGYTF
. TRBJ1-6 TRBV18 . TGTGCCAGCTCACCAAGAGACAGACCCTCACCCCTCCACTTT CASSPRDRPSPLHF
. TRBJ1-4 TRBV7-9 . TGTGCCAGCAGCTTACAGGGACCTTACAATTTTTTGTTTTTT CASSLQGPYNFLFF
. TRBJ2-1 TRBV20-1 few TGCAGTGCTAGAGATCTAGGGGCGGGGAACTACAATGAGCAGTTCTTC CSARDLGAGNYNEQFF
TRBD2 TRBJ2-3 TRBV5-5 few TGTGCCAGCAGCTCTCGGACTAGCATGAATACGCAGTATTTT CASSSRTSMNTQYF
TRBD1 TRBJ1-2 TRBV5-1 . TGCGCCAGCAGTCCGGGACAGGGAGGCCTGGGGGGCCTCTACACCTTC CASSPGQGGLGGLYTF
. TRBJ1-4 TRBV2 . TGTGCCAGCAGTGAAGTATCTAGGCCGAATGAAAAACTGTTTTTT CASSEVSRPNEKLFF
. TRBJ2-3 TRBV29-1 few TGCAGCGTTGAATATGGCACAGATACGCAGTATTTT CSVEYGTDTQYF
. TRBJ2-3 TRBV20-1 . TGCAGTGCTAGAGTTGCGGGGAGCACAGATACGCAGTATTTT CSARVAGSTDTQYF
TRBD1 TRBJ2-5 TRBV28 . TGTGCCAGCAGGCGGGGACAGGTGGAGACCCAGTACTTC CASRRGQVETQYF
. TRBJ1-2 TRBV12-3/TRBV12-4 few TGTGCCAGCAGCCCCGGGCTTCGCCCGTACACCTTC CASSPGLRPYTF
TRBD1 TRBJ2-5 TRBV20-1 few TGCAGTGCTCGGGCCGGGGACAGCTCAATAGGGGAGACCCAGTACTTC CSARAGDSSIGETQYF
. TRBJ2-5 TRBV5-1 . TGCGCCAGCAGCCGGGGGTGGCAGGAAGAGACCCAGTACTTC CASSRGWQEETQYF
. TRBJ1-1 TRBV20-1 few TGCAGTGCTCGACCCGGTTCCATGAACACTGAAGCTTTCTTT CSARPGSMNTEAFF
. TRBJ1-5 TRBV2 . TGTGCCAGCAATGGACATTCTCCCTCCGTTTGGCCCCAGCATTTT CASNGHSPSVWPQHF
TRBD2 TRBJ2-7 TRBV20-1 few TGCAGTGCTAGGGGACTAGCCCTCTACGAGCAGTACTTC CSARGLALYEQYF
. TRBJ2-5 TRBV5-4 many TGTGCCAGCAGCTTGGAAGGAAAGGGAGAGACCCAGTACTTC CASSLEGKGETQYF
. TRBJ1-1 TRBV5-1 few TGCGCCAGCAGCTTGGCCTTCGTAGGGGTCGCTGAAGCTTTCTTT CASSLAFVGVAEAFF
. TRBJ2-1 TRBV24-1 few TGTGCCACCAGTGATCCCAGGCAGGCCGCACGTATAGATGAGCAGTTCTTC CATSDPRQAARIDEQFF
. TRBJ1-1 TRBV6-5 many TGTGCCAGCAGTTACTCGAGGGGTTGGGGCACTGAAGCTTTCTTT CASSYSRGWGTEAFF
. TRBJ1-6 TRBV7-9 few TGTGCCAGCAGCTTGGCAGAATATTCACCCCTCCACTTT CASSLAEYSPLHF
. TRBJ1-1 TRBV7-2 . TGTGCCAGCAGCTTATTCTCACGCAGGCTCTACACTGAAGCTTTCTTT CASSLFSRRLYTEAFF
TRBD2 TRBJ2-3 TRBV4-3 few TGCGCCAGCAGCCGGCTCGCGGGAGGTCAAGATACGCAGTATTTT CASSRLAGGQDTQYF
TRBD2 TRBJ2-4 TRBV7-3 . TGTGCCAGCAGCCCGGGGACTAGGAGGAGCAAAAACATTCAGTACTTC CASSPGTRRSKNIQYF
. TRBJ2-3 TRBV24-1 . TGTGCCACCAGTGATTACTTGCACCCCACAGATACGCAGTATTTT CATSDYLHPTDTQYF
. TRBJ1-2 TRBV5-1 . TGCGCCAGCAGCTTGTCCCCAGGGACCTATGGCTACACCTTC CASSLSPGTYGYTF
TRBD2 TRBJ2-3 TRBV7-9 . TGTGCCAGCAGCCCGGGACTAGCGACATCCGATACGCAGTATTTT CASSPGLATSDTQYF
TRBD2 TRBJ2-1 TRBV15 few TGTGCCACCAGCAGACGGACTAGCAGGGACCACGGCAATGAGCAGTTCTTC CATSRRTSRDHGNEQFF
. TRBJ1-2 TRBV12-3/TRBV12-4 few TGTGCCAGCAGTTTAGGAGGGACCCGTTCGTATGGCTACACCTTC CASSLGGTRSYGYTF
TRBD1 TRBJ2-7 TRBV18 . TGTGCCATCTCCCAGGGCGGGGGACAGGGCTACGAGCAGTACTTC CAISQGGGQGYEQYF
. TRBJ2-1 TRBV6-1 many TGTGCCAGCAGTGCCTGGGACAATGAGCAGTTCTTC CASSAWDNEQFF
TRBD2 TRBJ2-1 TRBV7-2 . TGTGCCAGCACTACTAGCGGGAGGGCCAAGTTCACTTACAATGAGCAGTTCTTC CASTTSGRAKFTYNEQFF
TRBD2 TRBJ2-1 TRBV5-5 few TGTGCCAGCAGCTCCAGGGAGGGGCAGTTCTTC CASSSREGQFF
. TRBJ2-1 TRBV5-1 few TGCGCCAGCAGCTTGGATGGCTCAACCTACAATGAGCAGTTCTTC CASSLDGSTYNEQFF
TRBD1 TRBJ2-3 TRBV5-1 . TGCGCCAGCACAGGGACAGGGGACCCAGATACGCAGTATTTT CASTGTGDPDTQYF
. TRBJ2-7 TRBV5-1 . TGCGCCAGCAGCTTGGCCTCGGGAGCCCACGAGCAGTACTTC CASSLASGAHEQYF
. TRBJ1-1 TRBV11-2 . TGTGCCAGCAGCTTAGACCCCATTCGGACGGGTCAAGCTTTCTTT CASSLDPIRTGQAFF
TRBD1 TRBJ1-4 TRBV18 . TGTGCCAGCGGCAGGGGGAATAATGAAAAACTGTTTTTT CASGRGNNEKLFF
TRBD2 TRBJ2-3 TRBV5-1 . TGCGCCAGCAGCTTGGTAGCGGGGGGCCCAGATACGCAGTATTTT CASSLVAGGPDTQYF
TRBD2 TRBJ2-3 TRBV12-3/TRBV12-4 . TGTGCCAGCACAGAGCGGGGGGGCCCCAGTAGCACAGATACGCAGTATTTT CASTERGGPSSTDTQYF
. TRBJ2-7 TRBV12-3/TRBV12-4 few TGTGCCAGCAGTTTAGCGTGGCCGGCCAGGAGCTCCTACGAGCAGTACTTC CASSLAWPARSSYEQYF
TRBD1 TRBJ2-7 TRBV29-1 . TGCAGCGGAGGACAGGGCCATGGCGAGCAGTACTTC CSGGQGHGEQYF
. TRBJ1-1 TRBV12-3/TRBV12-4 few TGTGCCAGCAGTTCGAGGACAACGGGGACACGGAACACTGAAGCTTTCTTT CASSSRTTGTRNTEAFF
. TRBJ1-4 TRBV12-3/TRBV12-4 . TGTGCCAGCAGTTTAAGGGGACCGGCGGCTAATGAAAAACTGTTTTTT CASSLRGPAANEKLFF
TRBD2 TRBJ2-2 TRBV7-8 few TGTGCCAGCAGCCCGAGACTAGCGGGGGAACCCACCGGGGAGCTGTTTTTT CASSPRLAGEPTGELFF
TRBD1 TRBJ2-5 TRBV5-1 . TGCGCCAGCAGCGGAGGACAGGGTTTCCAAGAGACCCAGTACTTC CASSGGQGFQETQYF
TRBD1 TRBJ1-6 TRBV20-1 few TGCAGTGCTAGAGGGGGGACAGATAATTCACCCCTCCACTTT CSARGGTDNSPLHF
. TRBJ1-2 TRBV18 . TGTGCCAGCTCACCACCGTTGGTTGGCTACACCTTC CASSPPLVGYTF